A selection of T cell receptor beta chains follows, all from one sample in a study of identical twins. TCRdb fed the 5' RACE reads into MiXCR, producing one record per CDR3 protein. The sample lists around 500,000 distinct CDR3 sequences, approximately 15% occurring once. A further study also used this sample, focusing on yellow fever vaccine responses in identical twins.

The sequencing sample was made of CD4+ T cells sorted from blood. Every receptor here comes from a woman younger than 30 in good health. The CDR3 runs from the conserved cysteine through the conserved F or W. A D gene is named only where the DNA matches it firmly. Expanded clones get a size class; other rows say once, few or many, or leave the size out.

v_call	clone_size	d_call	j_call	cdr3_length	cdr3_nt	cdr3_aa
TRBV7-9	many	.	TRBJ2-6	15	TGTGCCAGCAGCCGCGACGGGTCTGGGGCCAACGTCCTGACTTTC	CASSRDGSGANVLTF
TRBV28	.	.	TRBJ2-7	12	TGTGCCAGCAGTTTAGCGTTTTACGAGCAGTACTTC	CASSLAFYEQYF
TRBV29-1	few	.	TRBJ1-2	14	TGCAGCGTTAACAGGGAGGGTGGGGGCTACGGCTACACCTTC	CSVNREGGGYGYTF
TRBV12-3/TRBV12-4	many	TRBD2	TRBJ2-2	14	TGTGCCAGCAGCATAACTAGCGGGACCGGGGAGCTGTTTTTT	CASSITSGTGELFF
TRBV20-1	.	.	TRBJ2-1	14	TGCAGTGCTAGAGATCGGCGGGGACACAATGAGCAGTTCTTC	CSARDRRGHNEQFF
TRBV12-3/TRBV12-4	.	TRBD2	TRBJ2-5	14	TGTGCCAGCAGTTTTTATAGCGGGCAAGAGACCCAGTACTTC	CASSFYSGQETQYF
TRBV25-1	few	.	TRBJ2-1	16	TGTGCCAGCAGTGATCACGTAGAGGCAGGAGGAAATGAGCAGTTCTTC	CASSDHVEAGGNEQFF
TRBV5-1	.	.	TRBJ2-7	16	TGCGCCAGCAGCTTGGGTTTTGGGTCGTTACCCTACGAGCAGTACTTC	CASSLGFGSLPYEQYF
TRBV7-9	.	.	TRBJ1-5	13	TGTGCCAGCAGCTTGGAGGGTAAGCAGCCCCAGCATTTT	CASSLEGKQPQHF
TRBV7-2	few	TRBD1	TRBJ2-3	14	TGTGCCAGCAGCCGGGACAGGTCTGGGGATACGCAGTATTTT	CASSRDRSGDTQYF
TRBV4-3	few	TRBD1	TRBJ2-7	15	TGCGCCAGCAGCTTTACCGGGACAGGGGACTACGAGCAGTACTTC	CASSFTGTGDYEQYF
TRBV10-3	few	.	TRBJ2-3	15	TGTGCCATCAGTGAGTCGAGATCTAGCACAGATACGCAGTATTTT	CAISESRSSTDTQYF
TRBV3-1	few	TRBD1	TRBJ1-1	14	TGTGCCAGCAGCCAAGCACAGGGGGCGGCTGAAGCTTTCTTT	CASSQAQGAAEAFF
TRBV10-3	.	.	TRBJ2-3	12	TGTGCCATCAGTGAGTCGCATGATACGCAGTATTTT	CAISESHDTQYF
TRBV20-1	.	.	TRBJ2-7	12	TGCAGTGCGAAGGACAGCTTCTACGAGCAGTACTTC	CSAKDSFYEQYF
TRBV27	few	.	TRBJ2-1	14	TGTGCCAGCAGGGTCCGGGCGGGGTACAATGAGCAGTTCTTC	CASRVRAGYNEQFF
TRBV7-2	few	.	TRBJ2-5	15	TGTGCCAGCAGCTTAGACAGGGAGATCCAAGAGACCCAGTACTTC	CASSLDREIQETQYF
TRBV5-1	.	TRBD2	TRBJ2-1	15	TGCGCCAGCACCCAATCTGGTAGCGGGGGGGATGAGCAGTTCTTC	CASTQSGSGGDEQFF
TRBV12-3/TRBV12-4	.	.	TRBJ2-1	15	TGTGCCAGCAAATCTAACGGCTCCCCTTGGAATGAGCAGTTCTTC	CASKSNGSPWNEQFF
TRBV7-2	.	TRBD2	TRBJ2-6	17	TGTGCCAGCAGCCCTAGCGGGAGGGGATATGGGGCCAACGTCCTGACTTTC	CASSPSGRGYGANVLTF
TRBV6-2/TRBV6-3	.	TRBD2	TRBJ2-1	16	TGTGCCAGCAGTGATTACGGGACTAGCGGGAGTCATGAGCAGTTCTTC	CASSDYGTSGSHEQFF
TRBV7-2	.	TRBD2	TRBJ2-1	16	TGTGCCAGCAGCTTAGAAAGCGGGAGCGGAGGGAATGAGCAGTTCTTC	CASSLESGSGGNEQFF
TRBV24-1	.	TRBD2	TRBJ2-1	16	TGTGCCACCAGTGATTGGACTAGCGGACTCTACAATGAGCAGTTCTTC	CATSDWTSGLYNEQFF
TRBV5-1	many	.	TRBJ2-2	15	TGCGCCAGCAGCTTGGAGGCACTGAACACCGGGGAGCTGTTTTTT	CASSLEALNTGELFF
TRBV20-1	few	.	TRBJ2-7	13	TGCAGTGCCCCCGGGACGGAGTCCTACGAGCAGTACTTC	CSAPGTESYEQYF
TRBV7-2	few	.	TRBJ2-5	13	TGTGCCAGCAGCTTCGAGAGGACCGAGACCCAGTACTTC	CASSFERTETQYF
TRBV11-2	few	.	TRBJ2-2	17	TGTGCCAGCACAGTTTTACCGGGGACATCGAACACCGGGGAGCTGTTTTTT	CASTVLPGTSNTGELFF
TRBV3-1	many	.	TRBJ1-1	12	TGTGCCAGCAGCCAGGGGAGGGGTGAAGCTTTCTTT	CASSQGRGEAFF
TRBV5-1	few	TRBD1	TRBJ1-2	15	TGCGCCAGCAGCTGGGGGACAGGGGTGGGCTATGGCTACACCTTC	CASSWGTGVGYGYTF
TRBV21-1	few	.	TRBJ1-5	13	TGTGCCAGCAGCAACAGGGAGGACCAGCCCCAGCATTTT	CASSNREDQPQHF
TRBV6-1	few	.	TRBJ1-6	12	TGTGCCAGCAGTGAACGTTCATCCTACGTCCACTTT	CASSERSSYVHF
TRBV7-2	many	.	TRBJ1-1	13	TGTGCCAGCAGCTTATACTGGGGGACTGAAGCTTTCTTT	CASSLYWGTEAFF
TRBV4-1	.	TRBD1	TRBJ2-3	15	TGCGCCAGCAGCTACCGGACAGGGTCAGGAGATACGCAGTATTTT	CASSYRTGSGDTQYF
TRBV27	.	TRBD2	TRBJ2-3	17	TGTGCCAGCAGAACAAACCTCCTGGCGGGAGTTACAGATACGCAGTATTTT	CASRTNLLAGVTDTQYF
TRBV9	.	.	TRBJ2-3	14	TGTGCCAGCAGCGTAAGGGTCGACAAGGATACGCAGTATTTT	CASSVRVDKDTQYF
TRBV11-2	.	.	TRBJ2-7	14	TGTGCCAGCAGCCGCGCGCGGAATACCTACGAGCAGTACTTC	CASSRARNTYEQYF
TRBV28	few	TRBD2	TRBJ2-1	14	TGTGCCAGCACCAAACCGGGGGGGGCTGGAGAGCAGTTCTTC	CASTKPGGAGEQFF
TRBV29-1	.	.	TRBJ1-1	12	TGCAGCGCCCTTGGGGAGAACACTGAAGCTTTCTTT	CSALGENTEAFF
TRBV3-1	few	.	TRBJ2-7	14	TGTGCCAGCAGCCTCCCGAGTAGCGGCGGGGAGCAGTACTTC	CASSLPSSGGEQYF
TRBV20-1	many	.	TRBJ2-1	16	TGCAGTGCTAGAGATATAAGGGGAGTATCCTACAATGAGCAGTTCTTC	CSARDIRGVSYNEQFF
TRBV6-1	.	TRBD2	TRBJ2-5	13	TGTGCCAGCAGGGGGACTAGTCAAGAGACCCAGTACTTC	CASRGTSQETQYF
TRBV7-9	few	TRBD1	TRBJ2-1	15	TGTGCCATCTACCCCCGGGACAGGGGTAGCAATGAGCAGTTCTTC	CAIYPRDRGSNEQFF
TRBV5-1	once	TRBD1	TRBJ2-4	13	TGCGCCAGCAGCAGGACAGGGGGAAACATTCAGTACTTC	CASSRTGGNIQYF
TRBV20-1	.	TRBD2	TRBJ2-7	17	TGCTGTGCCGCCCAGACTAGCGGGGGGCCTCTCCGCTACGAGCAGTACTTC	CCAAQTSGGPLRYEQYF
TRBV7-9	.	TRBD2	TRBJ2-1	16	TGTGCCAGCAGTTACAACCCGGGAACTAGCGGGGATGAGCAGTTCTTC	CASSYNPGTSGDEQFF
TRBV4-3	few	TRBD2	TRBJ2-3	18	TGCGCCAGCAGCCAAGCGTCTAGCGGGAGGGCCATTCGGGATACGCAGTATTTT	CASSQASSGRAIRDTQYF
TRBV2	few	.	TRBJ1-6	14	TGTGCCAGCAGTGGGGGAAGGGGGAATTCACCCCTCCACTTT	CASSGGRGNSPLHF
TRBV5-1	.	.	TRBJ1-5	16	TGCGCCAGCAGCGTCGGTGAGGGCCGGGGCAATCAGCCCCAGCATTTT	CASSVGEGRGNQPQHF
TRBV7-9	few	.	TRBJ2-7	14	TGTGCCAGCAGCTTAGTGCGCGAAGGGGGCGAGCAGTACTTC	CASSLVREGGEQYF
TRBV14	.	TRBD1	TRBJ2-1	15	TGTGCCAGCAGCCTCCGACGACAGGGGGCGGATGAGCAGTTCTTC	CASSLRRQGADEQFF
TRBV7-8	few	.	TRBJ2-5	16	TGTGCCAGCAGCTTAGAACCGAGCCGGGGGTCTGAGACCCAGTACTTC	CASSLEPSRGSETQYF
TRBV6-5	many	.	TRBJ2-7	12	TGTGCCAGCAGTTACGGGACCTACGAGCAGTACTTC	CASSYGTYEQYF
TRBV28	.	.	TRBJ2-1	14	TGTGCCAGCAGTTTCTTGGGAGGCTACAATGAGCAGTTCTTC	CASSFLGGYNEQFF
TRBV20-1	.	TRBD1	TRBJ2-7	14	TGCAGTGCTAGAGTGGGACAGAAGAACTACGAGCAGTACTTC	CSARVGQKNYEQYF
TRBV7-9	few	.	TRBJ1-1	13	TGTGCCGCGAGCCGGGGGAAGAACACTGAAGCTTTCTTT	CAASRGKNTEAFF
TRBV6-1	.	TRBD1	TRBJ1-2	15	TGTGCCAGCAGACGGGGGGGACAGGAGGGCTATGGCTACACCTTC	CASRRGGQEGYGYTF
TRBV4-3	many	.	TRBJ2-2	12	TGCGCCAGCAGCCAAATCACCGGGGAGCTGTTTTTT	CASSQITGELFF
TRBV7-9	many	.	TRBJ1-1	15	TGTGCCAGCAGCTTATACGGTACTAGCGGCACTGAAGCTTTCTTT	CASSLYGTSGTEAFF
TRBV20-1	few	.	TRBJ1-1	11	TGCAGTGCTAGTTTGATAGAGGCGGCTTTCTTT	CSASLIEAAFF
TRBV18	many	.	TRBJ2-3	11	TGTGCCAGCTCACCAAAAGATACGCAGTATTTT	CASSPKDTQYF